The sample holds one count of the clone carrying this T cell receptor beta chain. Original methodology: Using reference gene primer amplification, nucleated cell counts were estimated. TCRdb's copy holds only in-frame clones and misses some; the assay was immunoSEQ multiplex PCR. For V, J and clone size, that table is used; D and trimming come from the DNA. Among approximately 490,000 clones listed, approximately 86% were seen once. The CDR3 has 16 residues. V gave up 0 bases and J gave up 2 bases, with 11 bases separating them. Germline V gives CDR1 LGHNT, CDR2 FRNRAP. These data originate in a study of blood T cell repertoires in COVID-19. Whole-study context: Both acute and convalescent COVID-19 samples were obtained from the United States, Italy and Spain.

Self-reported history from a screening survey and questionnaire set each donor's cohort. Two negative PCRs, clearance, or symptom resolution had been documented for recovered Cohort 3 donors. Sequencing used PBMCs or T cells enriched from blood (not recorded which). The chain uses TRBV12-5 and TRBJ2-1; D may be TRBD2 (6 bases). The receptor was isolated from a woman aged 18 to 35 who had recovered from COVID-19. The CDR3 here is CASGLVRGTPYNEQFF. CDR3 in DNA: TGTGCTAGTGGTTTGGTTCGCGGGACCCCCTACAATGAGCAGTTCTTC.